Given below is one T cell receptor (beta chain) in context. These data belong to a study of blood T cell repertoires in COVID-19. About the research overall: There were acute and convalescent COVID-19 samples, and they came from the United States, Italy and Spain. Sources were T cells, B-cell-depleted T cells, or PBMCs; the material itself was cDNA or gDNA.

Produced via immunoSEQ multiplex PCR; TCRdb's table is partial and in-frame only. The table shows 300,000 to 350,000 clones, with around nine tenths occurring only once. This CDR3 is built from 12 residues. Trimming stripped 9 bases from V and 2 bases from J, with 8 bases between. Patients of the Seattle cohort, enrolled during active infection, were followed longitudinally. Material for sequencing was peripheral blood. The chain joins TRBV23-1 to TRBJ1-5; unclear D gene. TRBV23-1 is known as an ORF, though its function is uncertain. The sequence came from a woman in her 70s with COVID-19, enrolled during active disease. The CDR3 DNA follows: TGCGCCAGAACGAGGTGCAATCAGCCCCAGCATTTT. This codes for CARTRCNQPQHF.